This T cell receptor beta chain was recovered during a study of beta chain features in type 1 diabetes. Study results and limitations: Cells carrying high TCR expression could end up over-represented when cDNA is sequenced. In all four CD4+ subsets, TCRB CDR3 length was significantly, moderately reduced in type 1 diabetes.

The CDR3 has 15 residues. Trimming removed 5 bases from V and 8 bases from J; junction bases left unmatched: 8. Looked up from germline, CDR1 is MNHEY and CDR2 is SVGAGI. Note on this clone: Its antigen remains unidentified.

Reverse transcribing all isolated RNA meant expressed TCRB transcripts were sequenced. The table came from immunoSEQ multiplex PCR; TCRdb's copy has only in-frame clones and leaves some out. The sample contains 41,000 or so clones, approximately 70% of which appear only once. The specimen was Tregs from blood. The sequence was collected from a man aged 30-40 years with type 1 diabetes. Some clones in this sample may be carry-over from other donors' samples. The V and J genes are TRBV6-5 and TRBJ2-1; 11 bases match TRBD2. CDR3 DNA sequence: TGTGCCAGCAGTCGTAGCGGGGGGGCCTTGGATGAGCAGTTCTTC. Its protein is CASSRSGGALDEQFF.